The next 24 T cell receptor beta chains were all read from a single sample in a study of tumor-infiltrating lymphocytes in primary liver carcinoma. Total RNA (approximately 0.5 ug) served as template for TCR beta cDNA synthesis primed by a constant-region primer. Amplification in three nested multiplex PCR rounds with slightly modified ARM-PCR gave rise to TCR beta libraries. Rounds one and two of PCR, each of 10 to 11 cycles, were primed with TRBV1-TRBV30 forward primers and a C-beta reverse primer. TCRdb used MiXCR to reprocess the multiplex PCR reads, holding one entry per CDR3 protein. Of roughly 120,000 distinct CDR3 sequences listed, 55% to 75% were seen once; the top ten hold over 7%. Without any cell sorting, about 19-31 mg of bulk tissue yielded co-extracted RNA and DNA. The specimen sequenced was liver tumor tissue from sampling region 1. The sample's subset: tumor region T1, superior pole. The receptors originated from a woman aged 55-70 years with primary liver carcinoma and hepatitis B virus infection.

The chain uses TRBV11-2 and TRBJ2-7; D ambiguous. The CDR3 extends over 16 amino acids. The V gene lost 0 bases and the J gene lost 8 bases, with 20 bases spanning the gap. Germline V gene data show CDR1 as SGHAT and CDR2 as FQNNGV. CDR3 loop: CASSLELSKYPLKQYF. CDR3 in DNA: TGTGCCAGCAGCTTAGAACTTTCGAAATATCCTCTCAAGCAGTACTTC.

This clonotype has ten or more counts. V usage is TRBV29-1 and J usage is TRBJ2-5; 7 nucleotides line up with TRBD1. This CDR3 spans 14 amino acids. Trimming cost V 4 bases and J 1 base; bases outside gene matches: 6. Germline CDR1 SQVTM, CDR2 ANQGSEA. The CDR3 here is CSVAKTGFQETQYF. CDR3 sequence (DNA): TGCAGCGTTGCCAAGACAGGGTTCCAAGAGACCCAGTACTTC.

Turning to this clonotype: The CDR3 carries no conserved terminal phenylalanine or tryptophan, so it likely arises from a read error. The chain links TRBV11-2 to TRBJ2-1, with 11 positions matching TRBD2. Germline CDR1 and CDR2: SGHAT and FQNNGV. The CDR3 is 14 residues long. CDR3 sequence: CVSKTSGTYNEQFS. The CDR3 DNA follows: TGTGTCAGCAAGACTAGCGGGACCTACAATGAGCAGTTCTCC.

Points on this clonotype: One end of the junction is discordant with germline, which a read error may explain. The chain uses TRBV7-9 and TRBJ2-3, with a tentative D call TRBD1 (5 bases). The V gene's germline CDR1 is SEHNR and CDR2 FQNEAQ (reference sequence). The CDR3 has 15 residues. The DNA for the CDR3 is TGTACCAGCAGCATCCCCTTAGGGGTCGATGATACGCAGTTTTTT. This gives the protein CTSSIPLGVDDTQFF. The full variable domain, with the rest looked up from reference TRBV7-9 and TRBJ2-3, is DTGVSQNPRHKITKRGQNVTFRCDPISEHNRLYWYRQTLGQGPEFLTYFQNEAQLEKSRLLSDRFSAERPKGSFSTLEIQRTEQGDSAMYLCTSSIPLGVDDTQFFGPGTRLTVL.

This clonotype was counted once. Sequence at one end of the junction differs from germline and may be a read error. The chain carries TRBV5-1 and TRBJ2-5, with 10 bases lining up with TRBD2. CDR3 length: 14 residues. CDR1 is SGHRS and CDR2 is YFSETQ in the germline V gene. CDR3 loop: CASSLGLARKTQYF. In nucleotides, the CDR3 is TGTGCCAGCAGCTTGGGACTAGCGAGGAAGACCCAGTACTTC.

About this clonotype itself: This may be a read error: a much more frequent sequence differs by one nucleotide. The CDR3 loop reads CSSRDIGGGYIF. CDR3 nucleotides: TGCAGCTCCCGGGACATCGGAGGAGGCTACATCTTC. The gene calls are TRBV29-1 and TRBJ1-2, with D perhaps TRBD1 (6 bases). The CDR3 contains 12 residues. CDR1 and CDR2 (germline): SQVTM, ANQGSEA.

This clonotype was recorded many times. CDR3 residues: CASSLGGSYEQYF. CDR3 in DNA: TGTGCCAGCAGTTTAGGAGGCTCCTACGAGCAGTACTTC. The chain links TRBV12-3 or TRBV12-4 to TRBJ2-7; D call uncertain. Between the trimmed V and J ends, which lost 1 base and 0 bases, there was a span of 4 bases. The CDR3 consists of 13 residues.

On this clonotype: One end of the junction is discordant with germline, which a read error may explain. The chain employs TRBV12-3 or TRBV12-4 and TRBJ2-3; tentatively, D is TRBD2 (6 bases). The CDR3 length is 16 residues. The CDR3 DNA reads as TGTGCCAGCAGTTTCGGCGCGGGAACGGGCACAGACACGCAGTATTTT. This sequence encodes CASSFGAGTGTDTQYF.

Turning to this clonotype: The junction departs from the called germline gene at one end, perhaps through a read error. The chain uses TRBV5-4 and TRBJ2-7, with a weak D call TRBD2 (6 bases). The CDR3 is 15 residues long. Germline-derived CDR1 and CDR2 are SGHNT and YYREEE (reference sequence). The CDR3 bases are TGTGCCAGCAGCTACGAGGCGGGATCCTCCTACGAGCATTACTTC. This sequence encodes CASSYEAGSSYEHYF.

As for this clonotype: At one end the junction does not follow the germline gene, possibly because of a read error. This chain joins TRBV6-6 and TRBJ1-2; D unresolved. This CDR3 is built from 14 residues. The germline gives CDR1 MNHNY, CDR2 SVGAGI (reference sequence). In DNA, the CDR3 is TGTGCCAGCAGTTACTCGCACGGCACCTATGGCTTCACCTTC. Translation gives CASSYSHGTYGFTF.

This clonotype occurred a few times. CDR3 sequence: CASSLTPTGPNTGELFF. Here the CDR3 DNA reads TGTGCCAGCAGCTTAACCCCGACAGGACCGAACACCGGGGAGCTGTTTTTT. The chain carries TRBV7-9 and TRBJ2-2; tentative D call: TRBD1 (6 bases). CDR3 length: 17 residues. From germline, CDR1 is SEHNR and CDR2 FQNEAQ (reference sequence). V gave up 2 bases and J gave up 0 bases, with 13 bases separating them.

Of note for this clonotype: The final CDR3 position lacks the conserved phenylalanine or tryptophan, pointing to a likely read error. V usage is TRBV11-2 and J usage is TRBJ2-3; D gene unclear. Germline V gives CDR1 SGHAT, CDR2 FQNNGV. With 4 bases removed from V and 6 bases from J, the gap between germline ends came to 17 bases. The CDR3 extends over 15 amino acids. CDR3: CASSYTNCSTDTQYL. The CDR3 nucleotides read TGTGCCAGCAGCTATACTAACTGTTCCACTGATACGCAGTATTTG.

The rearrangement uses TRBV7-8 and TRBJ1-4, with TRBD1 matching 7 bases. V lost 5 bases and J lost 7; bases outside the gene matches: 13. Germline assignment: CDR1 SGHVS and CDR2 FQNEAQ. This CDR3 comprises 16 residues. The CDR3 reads CASSHTPRGQSEKLFF. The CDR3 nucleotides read TGTGCCAGCAGCCACACCCCGAGGGGGCAGAGTGAAAAACTGTTTTTT.

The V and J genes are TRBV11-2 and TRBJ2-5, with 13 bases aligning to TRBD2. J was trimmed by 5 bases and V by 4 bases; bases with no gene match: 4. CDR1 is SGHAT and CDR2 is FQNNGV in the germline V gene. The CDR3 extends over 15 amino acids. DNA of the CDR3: TGTGCCAGCAGCTCTGGACTAGCGGGAGACGAGACCCAGTACTTC. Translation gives CASSSGLAGDETQYF. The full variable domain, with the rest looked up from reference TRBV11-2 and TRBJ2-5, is EAGVAQSPRYKIIEKRQSVAFWCNPISGHATLYWYQQILGQGPKLLIQFQNNGVVDDSQLPKDRFSAERLKGVDSTLKIQPAKLEDSAVYLCASSSGLAGDETQYFGPGTRLLVL.

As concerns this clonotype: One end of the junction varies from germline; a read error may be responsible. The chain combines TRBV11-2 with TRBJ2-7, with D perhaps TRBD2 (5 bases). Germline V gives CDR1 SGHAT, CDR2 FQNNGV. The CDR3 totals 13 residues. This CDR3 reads CASSLGRLTADHF. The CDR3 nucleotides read TGTGCCAGTAGCTTAGGACGACTAACGGCAGACCACTTC.

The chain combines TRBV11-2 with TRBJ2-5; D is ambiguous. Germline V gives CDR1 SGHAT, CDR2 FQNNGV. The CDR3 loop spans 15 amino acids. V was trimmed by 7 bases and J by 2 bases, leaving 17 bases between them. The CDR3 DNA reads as TGTGCCAGCATCTTCAAGCCGGCACTACAAGAGACCCAGTACTTC. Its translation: CASIFKPALQETQYF.

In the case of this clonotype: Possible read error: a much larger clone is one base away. CDR3 loop: CASSLTGYNEQFF. The CDR3, as DNA: TGCGCCAGCAGCTTGACAGGGTACAATGAGCAGTTCTTC. The V gene is TRBV5-1, the J gene TRBJ2-1, with D tentatively TRBD1 (6 bases). The V end was cut by 1 base, the J end by 4 bases, with 6 bases between. Germline-derived CDR1 and CDR2 are SGHRS and YFSETQ. This CDR3 comprises 13 residues.

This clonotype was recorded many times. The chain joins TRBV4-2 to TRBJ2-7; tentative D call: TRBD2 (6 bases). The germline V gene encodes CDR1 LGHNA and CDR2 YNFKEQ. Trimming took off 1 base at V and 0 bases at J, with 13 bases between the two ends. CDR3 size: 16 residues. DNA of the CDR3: TGTGCCAGCAGCCAAGTCCCGGGACTCAACTCCTACGAGCAGTACTTC. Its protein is CASSQVPGLNSYEQYF.

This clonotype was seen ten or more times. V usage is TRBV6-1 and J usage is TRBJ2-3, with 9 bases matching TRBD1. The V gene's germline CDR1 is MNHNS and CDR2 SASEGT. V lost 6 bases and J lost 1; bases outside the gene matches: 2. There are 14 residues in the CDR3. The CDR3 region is CASSRDRGTDTQYF. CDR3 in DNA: TGTGCCAGCAGCCGGGACAGGGGCACAGATACGCAGTATTTT.

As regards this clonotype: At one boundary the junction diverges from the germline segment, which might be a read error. CDR3: CASRPSGSGDTQYF. CDR3 nucleotide sequence: TGTGCGAGCAGACCGAGCGGGAGTGGGGATACGCAGTATTTT. The gene calls are TRBV11-2 and TRBJ2-3, with 8 positions matching TRBD2. Germline CDR1 and CDR2: SGHAT and FQNNGV. The CDR3 covers 14 residues.

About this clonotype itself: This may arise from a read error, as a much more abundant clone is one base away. The CDR3 protein is CATSDLGWTVNEQFF. DNA of the CDR3: TGTGCCACCAGTGATTTAGGGTGGACGGTCAATGAGCAGTTCTTC. The rearrangement links TRBV24-1 to TRBJ2-1, with D hard to call. The ends were cut back, 1 base at V and 6 bases at J, with 12 bases in the middle. The CDR3 is 15 amino acids. In germline, CDR1 is KGHDR, CDR2 SFDVKD.

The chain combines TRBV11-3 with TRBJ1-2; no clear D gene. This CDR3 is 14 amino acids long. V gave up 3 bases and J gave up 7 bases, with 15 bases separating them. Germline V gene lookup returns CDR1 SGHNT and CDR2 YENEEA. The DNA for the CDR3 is TGTGCCAGCAGCTTCCCGAAAGGTGGCATTGGCTACACCTTC. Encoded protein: CASSFPKGGIGYTF.

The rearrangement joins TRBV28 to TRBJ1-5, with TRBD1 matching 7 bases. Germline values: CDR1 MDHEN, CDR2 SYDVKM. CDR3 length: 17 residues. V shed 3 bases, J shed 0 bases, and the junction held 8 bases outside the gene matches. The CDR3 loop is CASSLRGQHYSNQPQHF. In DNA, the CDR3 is TGTGCCAGCAGTTTGAGGGGACAGCATTATAGCAATCAGCCCCAGCATTTT.

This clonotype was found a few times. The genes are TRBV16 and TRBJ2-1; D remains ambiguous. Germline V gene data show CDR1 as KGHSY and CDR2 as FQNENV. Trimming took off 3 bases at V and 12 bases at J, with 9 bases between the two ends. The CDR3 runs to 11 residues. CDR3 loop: CASSHRVGQFF. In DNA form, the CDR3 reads TGTGCCAGCAGCCATCGCGTAGGGCAGTTCTTC.